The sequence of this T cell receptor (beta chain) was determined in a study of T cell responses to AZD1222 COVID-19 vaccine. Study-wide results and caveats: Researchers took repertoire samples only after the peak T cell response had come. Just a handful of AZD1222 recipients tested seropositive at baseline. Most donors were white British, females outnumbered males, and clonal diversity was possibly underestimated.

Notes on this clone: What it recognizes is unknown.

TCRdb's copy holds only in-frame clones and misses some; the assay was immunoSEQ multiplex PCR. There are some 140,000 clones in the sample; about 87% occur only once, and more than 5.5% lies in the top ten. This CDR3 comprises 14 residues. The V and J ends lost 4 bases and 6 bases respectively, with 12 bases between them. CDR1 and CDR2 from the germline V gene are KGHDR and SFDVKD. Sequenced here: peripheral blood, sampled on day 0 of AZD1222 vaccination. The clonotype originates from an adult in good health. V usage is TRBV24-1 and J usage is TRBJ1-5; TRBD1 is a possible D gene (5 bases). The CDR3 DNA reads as TGTGCCACCAGTGACCCGGGACGGGTTCAGCCCCAGCATTTT. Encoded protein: CATSDPGRVQPQHF.